The rows below give T cell receptor beta chains drawn from one sample of a study of control samples from healthy donors and cancer patients. Assay used: immunoSEQ multiplex PCR; TCRdb lists only in-frame clones, some missing. The repertoire includes about 190,000 clones, about 90% of them detected once, and approximately 2% sits in the top ten. Sequenced input: blood. Source of these receptors: a man younger than 45 in good health. Each CDR3 is given with its conserved first and last residue.

V | CDR3
TRBV4-1 | CASSQDWGTLDAGHQPQHF
TRBV6-5 | CASRKGANGQPQHF
TRBV6-5 | CASSPRVAKNIQYF
TRBV27 | CASSLRWQGGSYEQYF
TRBV2 | CAIPGNTGSPLHF
TRBV9 | CASSAGTSGGDLAKNIQYF
TRBV3-1/TRBV3-2 | CASSQGARGQFF
TRBV5-1 | CASSFAPGQGAYTGELFF
TRBV9 | CASTSGGQDTDTQYF
TRBV4-2 | CASSQDGLGSGGPLYEQYF
TRBV9 | CASSSGGLAANYGYTF
TRBV4-1 | CASSHAAPSLHF
TRBV7-9 | CASSLPTNTEAFF
TRBV15 | CATSKGTGRFWVEQFF
TRBV19 | CASTPDLAGSSGANVLTF
TRBV12-3/TRBV12-4 | CASSLYEQFF
TRBV10-2 | CASSDQGARYEQYF
TRBV15 | CATSKLTGSYNEQFF
TRBV19 | CASSPTSGGAYNEQFF
TRBV5-1 | CASSLGQNSPLHF
TRBV6-6 | CASLRGRGSWDEKLFF
TRBV6-5 | CASSYSARTDTQYF
TRBV19 | CASSNREAGNTEAFF
TRBV30 | CAWSVLDSTGELFF
TRBV19 | CASSPQRGTDTQYF
TRBV2 | CASSTSGTGLFLAFF
TRBV7-7 | CASSFSDGAGEQFF
TRBV19 | CASSIELGGNEQFF
TRBV10-3 | CAISVGGNSNQPQHF
TRBV30 | CALGQSLNYNEQFF
TRBV10-2 | CASSGGQGSGANVLTF
TRBV7-2 | CASSLEIAGGRETQYF
TRBV5-6 | CASSKTGGDSDTQYF
TRBV10-1 | CASSGTWLGTQYF
TRBV4-2 | CASSLAWDRGIGSPLHF
TRBV11-3 | CASRFPGQPYEQYF
TRBV27 | CASSLVGQPQHF
TRBV6-1 | CASSEALLGSAKNIQYF
TRBV2 | CASDRQASNTGELFF
TRBV6-1 | CASSESRSYEQYF
TRBV7-9 | CASSSGQGPYEQYF
TRBV6-4 | CASSEGDEQYF
TRBV7-9 | CASSLRTALFSYNEQFF
TRBV5-1 | CASSPGQINQPQHF
TRBV10-3 | CAINDPKGGSLGEQFF
TRBV19 | CASSKDRGQPQHF
TRBV18 | CASSITPGRGRDYGYTF
TRBV7-2 | CASSKGGQYEQYF
TRBV5-4 | CASSLAGRGSGANVLTF
TRBV2 | CASSEQRQNGYTF
TRBV11-3 | CASSLGLALAGVSYEQYF
TRBV7-2 | CASSFKFEQYF
TRBV7-9 | CASSLGSTNEQFF
TRBV2 | CASGRQGATEAFF
TRBV7-2 | CASNLSPNSAGELFF
TRBV14 | CASSLDGAPGSLHF
TRBV5-1 | CASSLLNLQGGDSPLHF
TRBV6-5 | CASRRGPATNEKLFF
TRBV12-3/TRBV12-4 | CASSSTGFEQFF
TRBV6-5 | CASSQTGGLHTEAFF